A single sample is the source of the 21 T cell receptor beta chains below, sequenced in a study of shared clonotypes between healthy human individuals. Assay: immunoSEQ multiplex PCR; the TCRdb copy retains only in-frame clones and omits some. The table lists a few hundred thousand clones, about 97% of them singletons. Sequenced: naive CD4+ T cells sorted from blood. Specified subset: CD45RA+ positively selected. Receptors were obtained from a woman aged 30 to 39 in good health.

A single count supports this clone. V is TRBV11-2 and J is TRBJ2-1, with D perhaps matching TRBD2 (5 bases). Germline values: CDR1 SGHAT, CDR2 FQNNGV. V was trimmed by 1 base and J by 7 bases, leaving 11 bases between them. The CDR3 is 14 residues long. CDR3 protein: CASSLVKGGNEQFF. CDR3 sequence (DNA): TGTGCCAGCAGCTTAGTAAAGGGCGGGAATGAGCAGTTCTTC.

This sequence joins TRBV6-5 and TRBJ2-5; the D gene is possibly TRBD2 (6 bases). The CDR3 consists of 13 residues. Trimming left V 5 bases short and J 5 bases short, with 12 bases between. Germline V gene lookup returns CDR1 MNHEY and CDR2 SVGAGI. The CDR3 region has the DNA TGTGCCAGCAGTGGAGGGGCATGGGAGACCCAGTACTTC. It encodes CASSGGAWETQYF.

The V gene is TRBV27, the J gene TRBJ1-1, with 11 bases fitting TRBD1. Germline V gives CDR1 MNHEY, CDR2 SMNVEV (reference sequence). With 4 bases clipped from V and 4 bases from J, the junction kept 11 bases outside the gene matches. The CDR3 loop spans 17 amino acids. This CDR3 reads CASSSDVRTGGRTEAFF. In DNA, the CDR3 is TGTGCCAGCAGTTCTGACGTCAGGACAGGGGGCCGCACTGAAGCTTTCTTT.

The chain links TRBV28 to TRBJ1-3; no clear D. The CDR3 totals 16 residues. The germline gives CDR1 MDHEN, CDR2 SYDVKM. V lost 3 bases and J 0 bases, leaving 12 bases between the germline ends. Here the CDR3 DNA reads TGTGCCAGCAGTTTCTCGGCACCATTCTCTGGAAACACCATATATTTT. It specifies CASSFSAPFSGNTIYF.

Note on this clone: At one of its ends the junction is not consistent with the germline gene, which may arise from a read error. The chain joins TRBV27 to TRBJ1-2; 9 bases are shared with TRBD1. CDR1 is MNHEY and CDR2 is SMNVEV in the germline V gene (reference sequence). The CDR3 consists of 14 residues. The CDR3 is CASGTGQGLYDYTF. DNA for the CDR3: TGTGCCAGCGGCACGGGACAGGGACTCTATGACTACACCTTC.

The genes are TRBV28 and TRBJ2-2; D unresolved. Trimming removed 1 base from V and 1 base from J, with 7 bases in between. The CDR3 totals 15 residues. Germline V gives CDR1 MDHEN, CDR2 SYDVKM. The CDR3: CASSLLIRNTGELFF. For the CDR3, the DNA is TGTGCCAGCAGTTTATTGATACGGAACACCGGGGAGCTGTTTTTT.

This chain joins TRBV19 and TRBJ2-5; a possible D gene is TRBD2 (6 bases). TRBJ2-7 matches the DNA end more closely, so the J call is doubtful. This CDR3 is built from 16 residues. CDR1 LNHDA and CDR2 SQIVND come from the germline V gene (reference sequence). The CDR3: CASSKSAGTFSYEQYF. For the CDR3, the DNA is TGTGCCAGTAGCAAGTCCGCCGGGACTTTTTCCTACGAGCAGTACTTC.

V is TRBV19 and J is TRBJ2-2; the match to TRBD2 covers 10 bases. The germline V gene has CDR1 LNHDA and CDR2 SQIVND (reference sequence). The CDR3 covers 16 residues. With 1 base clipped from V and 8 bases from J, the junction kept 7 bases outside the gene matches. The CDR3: CASSIARTSGGGELFF. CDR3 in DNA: TGTGCCAGTAGTATAGCCCGGACTAGCGGCGGGGGGGAGCTGTTTTTT.

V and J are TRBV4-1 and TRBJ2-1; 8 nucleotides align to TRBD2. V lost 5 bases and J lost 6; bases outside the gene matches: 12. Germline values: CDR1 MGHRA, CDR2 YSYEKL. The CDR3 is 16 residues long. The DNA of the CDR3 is TGCGCCAGCAGCTCCCGAGGAGCGGGAGAATCCAATGAGCAGTTCTTC. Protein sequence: CASSSRGAGESNEQFF.

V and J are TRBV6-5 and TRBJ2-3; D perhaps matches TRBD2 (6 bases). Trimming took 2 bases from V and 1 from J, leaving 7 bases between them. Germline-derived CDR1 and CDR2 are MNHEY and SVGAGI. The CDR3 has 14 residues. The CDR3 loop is CASSYASGTDTQYF. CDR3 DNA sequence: TGTGCCAGCAGTTACGCTAGCGGCACAGATACGCAGTATTTT.

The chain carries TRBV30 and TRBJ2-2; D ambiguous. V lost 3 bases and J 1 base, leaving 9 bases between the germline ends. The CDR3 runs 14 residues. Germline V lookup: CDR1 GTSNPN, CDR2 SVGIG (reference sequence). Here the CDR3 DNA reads TGTGCCTGGAGAACCGGGCTGAACACCGGGGAGCTGTTTTTT. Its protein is CAWRTGLNTGELFF. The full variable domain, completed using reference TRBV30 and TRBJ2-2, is SQTIHQWPATLVQPVGSPLSLECTVEGTSNPNLYWYRQAAGRGLQLLFYSVGIGQISSEVPQNLSASRPQDRQFILSSKKLLLSDSGFYLCAWRTGLNTGELFFGEGSRLTVL.

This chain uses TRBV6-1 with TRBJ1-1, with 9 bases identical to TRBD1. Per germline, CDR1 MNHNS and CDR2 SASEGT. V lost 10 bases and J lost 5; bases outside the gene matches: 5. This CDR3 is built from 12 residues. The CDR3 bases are TGTGCCACCGGACAGGGGTGGACTGAAGCTTTCTTT. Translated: CATGQGWTEAFF.

The chain's CDR3 is CAREVVYLSYEQYF. The CDR3 bases are TGTGCCCGAGAGGTAGTCTACCTCTCCTACGAGCAGTACTTC. This chain links TRBV2 with TRBJ2-7; D not certain. The germline V and J ends were trimmed by 11 bases and 0 bases, with 17 bases remaining between them. CDR3 length: 14 residues. Germline V CDR1 and CDR2: SNHLY, FYNNEI.

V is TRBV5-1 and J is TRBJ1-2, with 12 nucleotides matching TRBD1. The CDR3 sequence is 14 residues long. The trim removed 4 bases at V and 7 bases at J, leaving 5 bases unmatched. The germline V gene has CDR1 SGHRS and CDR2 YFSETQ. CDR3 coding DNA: TGCGCCAGCAGCAAGGGACAGGGGGCGCTTGGCTACACCTTC. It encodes CASSKGQGALGYTF.

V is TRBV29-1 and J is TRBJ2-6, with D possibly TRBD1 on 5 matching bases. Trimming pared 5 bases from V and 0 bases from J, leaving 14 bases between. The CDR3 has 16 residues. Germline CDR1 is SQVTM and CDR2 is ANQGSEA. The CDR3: CSVKTALYSGANVLTF. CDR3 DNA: TGCAGCGTTAAGACAGCTCTCTACTCTGGGGCCAACGTCCTGACTTTC.

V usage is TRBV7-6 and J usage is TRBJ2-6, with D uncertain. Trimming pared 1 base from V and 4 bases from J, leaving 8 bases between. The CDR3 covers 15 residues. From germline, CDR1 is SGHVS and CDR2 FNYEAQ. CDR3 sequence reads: CASSLVSAGANVLTF. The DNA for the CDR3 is TGTGCCAGCAGCTTAGTCTCAGCCGGGGCCAACGTCCTGACTTTC.

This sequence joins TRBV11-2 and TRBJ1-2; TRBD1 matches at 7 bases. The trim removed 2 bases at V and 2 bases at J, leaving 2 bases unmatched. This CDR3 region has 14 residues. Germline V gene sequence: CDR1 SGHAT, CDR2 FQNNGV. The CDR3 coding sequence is TGTGCCAGCAGCTTATGGGGACAGAACTATGGCTACACCTTC. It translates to CASSLWGQNYGYTF.

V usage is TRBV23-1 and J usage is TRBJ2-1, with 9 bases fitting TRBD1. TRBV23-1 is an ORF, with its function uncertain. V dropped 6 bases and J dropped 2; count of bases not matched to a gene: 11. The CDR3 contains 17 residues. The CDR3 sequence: CASRGGVDRGPYNEQFF. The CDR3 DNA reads TGCGCCAGCAGGGGTGGTGTGGACAGGGGTCCCTACAATGAGCAGTTCTTC.

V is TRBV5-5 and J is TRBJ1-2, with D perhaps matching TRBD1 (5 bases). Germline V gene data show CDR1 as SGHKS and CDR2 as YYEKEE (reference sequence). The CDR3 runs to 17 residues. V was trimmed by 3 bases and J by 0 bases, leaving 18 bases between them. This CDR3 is CASSSRAHFRANYGYTF. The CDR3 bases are TGTGCCAGCAGCTCCAGGGCTCATTTCAGAGCTAACTATGGCTACACCTTC.

The CDR3 nucleotides are TGTGCCAGCAACCAAGGACGAGCGGGGATCATGAACGAGCAGTACTTC. This codes for CASNQGRAGIMNEQYF. The chain carries TRBV2 and TRBJ2-7; 7 nucleotides line up with TRBD2. Germline-derived CDR1 and CDR2 are SNHLY and FYNNEI. This CDR3 region has 16 residues. V lost 7 bases, J lost 5 bases, and 17 bases stayed unmatched.

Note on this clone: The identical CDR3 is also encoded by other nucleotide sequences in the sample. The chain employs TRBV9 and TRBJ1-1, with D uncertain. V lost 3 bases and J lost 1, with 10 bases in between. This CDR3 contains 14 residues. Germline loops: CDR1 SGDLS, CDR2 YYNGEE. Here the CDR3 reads CASSAQTGNTEAFF. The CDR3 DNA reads TGTGCCAGCAGCGCGCAGACGGGGAACACTGAAGCTTTCTTT.